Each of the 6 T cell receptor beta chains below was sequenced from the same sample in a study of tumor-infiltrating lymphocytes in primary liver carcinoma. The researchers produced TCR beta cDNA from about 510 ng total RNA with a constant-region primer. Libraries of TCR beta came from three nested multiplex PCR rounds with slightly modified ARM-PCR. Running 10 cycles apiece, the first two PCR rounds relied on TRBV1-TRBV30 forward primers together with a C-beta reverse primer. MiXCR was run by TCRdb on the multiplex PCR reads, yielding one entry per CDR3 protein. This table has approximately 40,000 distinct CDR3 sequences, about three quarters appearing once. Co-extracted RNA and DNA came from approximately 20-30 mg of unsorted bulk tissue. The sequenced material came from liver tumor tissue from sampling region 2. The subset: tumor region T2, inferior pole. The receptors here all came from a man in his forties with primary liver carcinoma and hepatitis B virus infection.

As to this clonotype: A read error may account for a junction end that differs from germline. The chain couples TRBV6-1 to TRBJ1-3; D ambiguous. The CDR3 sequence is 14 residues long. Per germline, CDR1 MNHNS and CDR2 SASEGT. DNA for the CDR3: TGTGTCAGCAGTGACTTCAGCTCCGGAAACACCATATATTTT. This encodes CVSSDFSSGNTIYF.

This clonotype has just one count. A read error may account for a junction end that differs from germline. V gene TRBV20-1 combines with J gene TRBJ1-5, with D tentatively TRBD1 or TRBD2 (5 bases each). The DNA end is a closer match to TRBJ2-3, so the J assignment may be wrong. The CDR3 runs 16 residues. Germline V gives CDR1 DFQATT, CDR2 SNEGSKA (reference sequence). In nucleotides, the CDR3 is TGCAGCGCTAGAGGGGAGAGGCACCTACCCAATCAGCCCCAGTATTTT. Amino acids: CSARGERHLPNQPQYF.

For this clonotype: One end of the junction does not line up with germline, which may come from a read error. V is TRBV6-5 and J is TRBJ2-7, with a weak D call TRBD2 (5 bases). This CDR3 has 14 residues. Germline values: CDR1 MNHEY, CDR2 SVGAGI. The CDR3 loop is CTSSSNGNLVEQYF. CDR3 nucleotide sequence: TGTACCAGCAGCTCAAACGGGAACCTCGTCGAGCAGTACTTC.

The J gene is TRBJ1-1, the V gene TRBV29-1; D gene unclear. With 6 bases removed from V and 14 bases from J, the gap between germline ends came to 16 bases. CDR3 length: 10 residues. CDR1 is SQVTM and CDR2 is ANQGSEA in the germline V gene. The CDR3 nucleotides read TGCAGCGTACTTGACACCGATGCCTTCTTT. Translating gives CSVLDTDAFF. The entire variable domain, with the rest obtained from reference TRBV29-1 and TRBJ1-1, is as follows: SAVISQKPSRDICQRGTSLTIQCQVDSQVTMMFWYRQQPGQSLTLIATANQGSEATYESGFVIDKFPISRPNLTFSTLTVSNMSPEDSSIYLCSVLDTDAFFGQGTRLTVV.

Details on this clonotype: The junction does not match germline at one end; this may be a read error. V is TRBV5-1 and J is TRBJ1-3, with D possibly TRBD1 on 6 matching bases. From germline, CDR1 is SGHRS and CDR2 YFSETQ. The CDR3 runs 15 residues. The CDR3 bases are TGCACCAGCAGCTCCACAGGGATGGCTGGAAACACCATATATTTT. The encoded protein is CTSSSTGMAGNTIYF.

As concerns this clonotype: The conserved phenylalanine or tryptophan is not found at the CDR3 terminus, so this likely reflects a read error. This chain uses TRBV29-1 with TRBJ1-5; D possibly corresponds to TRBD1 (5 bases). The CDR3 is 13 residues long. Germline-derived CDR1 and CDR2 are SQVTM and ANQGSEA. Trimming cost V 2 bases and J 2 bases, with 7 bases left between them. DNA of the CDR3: TGCAGCGTTGAAACAGGTGGCAATCAGCCCCAGCATGTT. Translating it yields CSVETGGNQPQHV.